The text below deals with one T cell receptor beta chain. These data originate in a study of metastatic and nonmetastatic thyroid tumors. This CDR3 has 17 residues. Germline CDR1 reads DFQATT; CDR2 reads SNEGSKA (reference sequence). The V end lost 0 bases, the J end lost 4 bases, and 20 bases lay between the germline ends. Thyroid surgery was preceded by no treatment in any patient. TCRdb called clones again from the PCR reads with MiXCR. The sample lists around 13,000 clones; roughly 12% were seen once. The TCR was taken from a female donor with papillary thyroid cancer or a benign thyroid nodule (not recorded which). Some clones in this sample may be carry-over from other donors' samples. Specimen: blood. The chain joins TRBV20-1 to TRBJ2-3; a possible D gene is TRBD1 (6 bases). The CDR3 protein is CSARDPLGGDRADTQYF. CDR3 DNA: TGCAGTGCTAGAGATCCCCTAGGGGGAGATCGAGCAGATACGCAGTATTTT.